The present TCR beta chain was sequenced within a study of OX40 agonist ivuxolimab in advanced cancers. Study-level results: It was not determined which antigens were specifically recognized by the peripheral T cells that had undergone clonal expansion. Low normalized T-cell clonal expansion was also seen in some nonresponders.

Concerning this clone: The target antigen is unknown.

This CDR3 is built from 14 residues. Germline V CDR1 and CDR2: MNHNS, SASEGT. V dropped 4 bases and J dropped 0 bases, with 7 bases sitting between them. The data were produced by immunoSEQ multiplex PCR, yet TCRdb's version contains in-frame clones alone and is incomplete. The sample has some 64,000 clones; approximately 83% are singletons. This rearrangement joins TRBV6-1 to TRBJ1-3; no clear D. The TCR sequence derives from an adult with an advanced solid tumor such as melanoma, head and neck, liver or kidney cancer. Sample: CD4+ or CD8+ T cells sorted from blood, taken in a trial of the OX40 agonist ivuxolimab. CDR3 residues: CASSVGHSGNTIYF. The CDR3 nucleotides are TGTGCCAGCAGTGTTGGCCACTCTGGAAACACCATATATTTT.